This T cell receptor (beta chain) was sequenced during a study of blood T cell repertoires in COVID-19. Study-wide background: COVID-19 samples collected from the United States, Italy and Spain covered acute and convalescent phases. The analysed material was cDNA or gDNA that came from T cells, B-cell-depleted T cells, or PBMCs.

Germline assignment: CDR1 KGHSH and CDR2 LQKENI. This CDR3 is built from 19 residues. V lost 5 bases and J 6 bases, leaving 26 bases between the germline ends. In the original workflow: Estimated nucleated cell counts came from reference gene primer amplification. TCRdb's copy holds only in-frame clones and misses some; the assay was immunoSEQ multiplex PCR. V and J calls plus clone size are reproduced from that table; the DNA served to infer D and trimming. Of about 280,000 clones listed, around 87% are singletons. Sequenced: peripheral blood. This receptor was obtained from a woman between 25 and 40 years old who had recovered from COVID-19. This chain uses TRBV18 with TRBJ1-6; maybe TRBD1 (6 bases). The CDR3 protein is CASSLAPPDSRDTNSPLHF. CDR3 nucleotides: TGTGCCAGCTCATTAGCTCCACCCGACTCCCGGGACACTAATTCACCCCTCCACTTT.